The 31 T cell receptor gamma chains below come from one sample, sequenced in a study of Vδ1+ human thymocytes. RNA was extracted from the cells and then reverse transcribed. The CDR3 regions were amplified by multiplex PCR from V-gene primers to a constant-region primer. TCRdb reanalyzed the multiplex PCR reads using CATT. Here the sample spans some 37,000 gamma-chain clones, 20% to 25% being singletons. Their antigens are not known. The study, taken as a whole, reports: Thymic TRG and TRD repertoires appeared highly polyclonal, with Gaussian CDR3 length distributions.

Sequencing input: Vdelta1+ gamma-delta thymocytes from the thymus. Subset noted: FACS-sorted CD3+ TCRalphabeta- TCRVdelta1+ TCRVdelta2- thymocytes. The receptor source for this set is a girl under two years old who had congenital heart surgery.

This clone was observed a handful of times. This chain joins TRGV4 and TRGJ1 or TRGJ2. V lost 3 bases and J lost 10; bases outside the gene matches: 6. This CDR3 has 11 residues. CDR1 and CDR2 (germline): EGSTGY, YDSYTSSV. The CDR3 loop is CATWDLRKKLF. CDR3 nucleotides: TGTGCCACCTGGGATTTACGGAAGAAACTCTTT.

The chain employs TRGV2 and TRGJ1 or TRGJ2. In germline, CDR1 is EGSNGY, CDR2 YDSYNSKV. The CDR3 totals 14 residues. V lost 0 bases, J lost 5 bases, and 7 bases stayed unmatched. Written as DNA, the CDR3 is TGTGCCACCTGGGACGGGCCTGGCCATTATAAGAAACTCTTT. It codes for CATWDGPGHYKKLF.

This clone was recorded a few times. The chain uses TRGV4 and TRGJ1 or TRGJ2. Unmatched junction bases numbered 10, after V lost 3 bases and J lost 2 bases. Germline CDR1 and CDR2: EGSTGY and YDSYTSSV. The CDR3 consists of 15 residues. The CDR3 is CATWDPRGYYYKKLF. Here the CDR3 DNA reads TGTGCCACCTGGGATCCCCGGGGGTATTATTATAAGAAACTCTTT.

The rearrangement joins TRGV9 to TRGJP1. The CDR3 sequence is 16 residues long. V lost 2 bases and J lost 0; bases outside the gene matches: 6. Germline lookup yields CDR1 GITISATS and CDR2 ISYDGTV (reference sequence). Here the CDR3 reads CALWEAHYTTGWFKIF. In DNA, the CDR3 is TGTGCCTTGTGGGAGGCTCATTATACCACTGGTTGGTTCAAGATATTT.

V and J are TRGV4 and TRGJ1 or TRGJ2. The CDR3 length is 13 residues. The J segment lost 7 bases and the V segment lost 0 bases, leaving 6 bases of the junction unmatched. Germline loops: CDR1 EGSTGY, CDR2 YDSYTSSV. CDR3 loop: CATWDGHTYKKLF. The CDR3 DNA sequence: TGTGCCACCTGGGATGGGCATACGTATAAGAAACTCTTT.

The chain joins TRGV2 to TRGJP2. The CDR3 extends over 12 amino acids. Germline CDR1 is EGSNGY and CDR2 is YDSYNSKV. V trimming: 9 bases; J trimming: 2 bases; junction bases outside the gene matches: 3. CDR3 sequence reads: CATPSSDWIKTF. The CDR3 DNA is TGTGCCACCCCGAGTAGTGATTGGATCAAGACGTTT.

The chain uses TRGV3 and TRGJ1 or TRGJ2. Germline CDR1 and CDR2: VTNTFY and YDVSTARD (reference sequence). This CDR3 comprises 17 residues. J lost 5 bases, V lost 0 bases, and 16 bases had no gene match. CDR3 sequence reads: CATWDRPWRWMDYKKLF. The CDR3 region has the DNA TGTGCCACCTGGGACAGGCCTTGGCGGTGGATGGATTATAAGAAACTCTTT.

This clone was seen more than once but under ten times. V usage is TRGV8 and J usage is TRGJ1 or TRGJ2. Germline V gene sequence: CDR1 VENAVY, CDR2 YDSYNSRV. The junction had 13 bases not matched to a gene; V was cut back by 3 bases and J by 5 bases. The CDR3 is made up of 15 amino acids. The DNA of the CDR3 is TGTGCCACCTGGGATGGAGGGGCTTATGATTATAAGAAACTCTTT. Translated: CATWDGGAYDYKKLF.

Worth noting for this clone: The same CDR3 can be traced to other DNA sequences in this sample. V usage is TRGV9 and J usage is TRGJ1 or TRGJ2. The CDR3 extends over 11 amino acids. From germline, CDR1 is GITISATS and CDR2 ISYDGTV (reference sequence). V dropped 4 bases and J dropped 7; count of bases not matched to a gene: 4. CDR3 amino acids: CALWEGYKKLF. The CDR3 bases are TGTGCCTTGTGGGAAGGGTATAAGAAACTCTTT.

This clone was detected a few times. The J gene is TRGJ1 or TRGJ2, the V gene TRGV4. Germline loops: CDR1 EGSTGY, CDR2 YDSYTSSV. The CDR3 spans 11 residues. The ends lost 5 bases at V and 11 bases at J; junction bases unmatched: 9. The CDR3 spells CATWGVFEKLF. The CDR3 DNA reads as TGTGCCACCTGGGGTGTTTTCGAGAAACTCTTT.

The chain couples TRGV9 to TRGJ1 or TRGJ2. The V gene end was trimmed by 2 bases and the J gene end by 2 bases; junction bases not matched to a gene: 12. CDR3 length: 16 residues. Looked up from germline, CDR1 is GITISATS and CDR2 is ISYDGTV (reference sequence). The CDR3 sequence: CALWEGLTPYYYKKLF. CDR3 nucleotides: TGTGCCTTGTGGGAGGGCCTAACCCCATATTATTATAAGAAACTCTTT.

This clone has more than one count but fewer than ten. The chain combines TRGV8 with TRGJ1 or TRGJ2. The junction had 6 bases not matched to a gene; V was cut back by 2 bases and J by 8 bases. The CDR3 length is 12 residues. Germline V gene data show CDR1 as VENAVY and CDR2 as YDSYNSRV. The CDR3 DNA reads as TGTGCCACCTGGGATATCGGCGATAAGAAACTCTTT. It codes for CATWDIGDKKLF.

The chain is built from TRGV9 and TRGJ1 or TRGJ2. Germline loops: CDR1 GITISATS, CDR2 ISYDGTV (reference sequence). The length of the CDR3 is 11 residues. The ends lost 3 bases at V and 8 bases at J; junction bases unmatched: 4. The CDR3 DNA sequence: TGTGCCTTGTGGGAGCCTGATAAGAAACTCTTT. Encoded protein: CALWEPDKKLF.

V usage is TRGV8 and J usage is TRGJP2. CDR3 length: 16 amino acids. The V gene end was trimmed by 0 bases and the J gene end by 8 bases; junction bases not matched to a gene: 12. Germline V gene data show CDR1 as VENAVY and CDR2 as YDSYNSRV. Here the CDR3 reads CATWDRRTNGDWIKTF. In nucleotides, the CDR3 is TGTGCCACCTGGGATAGGCGCACGAATGGAGATTGGATCAAGACGTTT.

The rearrangement joins TRGV9 to TRGJ1 or TRGJ2. There are 12 residues in the CDR3. CDR1 is GITISATS, CDR2 ISYDGTV, per germline (reference sequence). Trimming cost V 2 bases and J 12 bases; bases outside gene matches: 10. As DNA, the CDR3 is TGTGCCTTGTGGGAGGCGCATGGTAGGAAACTCTTT. Translation: CALWEAHGRKLF.

The V and J genes are TRGV2 and TRGJP2. Germline-derived CDR1 and CDR2 are EGSNGY and YDSYNSKV. With 6 bases clipped from V and 7 bases from J, the junction kept 8 bases outside the gene matches. CDR3 length: 13 amino acids. CDR3 sequence (DNA): TGTGCCACCTGGAATTGTGTTGATTGGATCAAGACGTTT. It yields the protein CATWNCVDWIKTF.

V gene TRGV3 combines with J gene TRGJ1 or TRGJ2. Germline V lookup: CDR1 VTNTFY, CDR2 YDVSTARD (reference sequence). V dropped 0 bases and J dropped 6; count of bases not matched to a gene: 5. This CDR3 spans 13 amino acids. CDR3: CATWDRLPYKKLF. In DNA, the CDR3 is TGTGCCACCTGGGACAGGCTCCCTTATAAGAAACTCTTT.

This clone appeared once. This chain connects TRGV2 to TRGJ1 or TRGJ2. From germline, CDR1 is EGSNGY and CDR2 YDSYNSKV. The CDR3 loop spans 17 amino acids. V lost 4 bases and J lost 0; bases outside the gene matches: 15. The CDR3 loop reads CATWDYRPPGNYYKKLF. The DNA of the CDR3 is TGTGCCACCTGGGATTACAGGCCGCCTGGGAATTATTATAAGAAACTCTTT.

Of note for this clone: The germline gene is not matched at one end of the junction; a read error may be the cause. The chain combines TRGV8 with TRGJ1 or TRGJ2. The germline gives CDR1 VENAVY, CDR2 YDSYNSRV. This CDR3 has 14 amino acids. Here the CDR3 DNA reads TGTGCCACCTGGGATGGCCCACTTTATTGTAAGAAACTCTTT. Protein: CATWDGPLYCKKLF.

Points on this clone: The same CDR3 can be traced to other DNA sequences in this sample. This chain links TRGV3 with TRGJ1 or TRGJ2. V lost 3 bases to trimming and J lost 0 bases; unmatched junction nucleotides: 8. This CDR3 is 15 amino acids long. Germline V gives CDR1 VTNTFY, CDR2 YDVSTARD (reference sequence). CDR3 sequence: CATWDGPLNYYKKLF. The CDR3 nucleotides are TGTGCCACCTGGGACGGCCCCCTGAATTATTATAAGAAACTCTTT.

V usage is TRGV9 and J usage is TRGJ1 or TRGJ2. Trimming cost V 9 bases and J 6 bases; bases outside gene matches: 8. The CDR3 is 11 amino acids. Germline V gene lookup returns CDR1 GITISATS and CDR2 ISYDGTV (reference sequence). This chain's CDR3 is CALGRGYKKLF. The CDR3 coding sequence is TGTGCCTTGGGTAGGGGTTATAAGAAACTCTTT.

This clone has just a few counts. J is TRGJ1 or TRGJ2 and V is TRGV3. The germline V gene has CDR1 VTNTFY and CDR2 YDVSTARD (reference sequence). The J segment lost 6 bases and the V segment lost 0 bases, leaving 14 bases of the junction unmatched. CDR3 size: 16 residues. The CDR3 reads CATWDRPMDYGYKKLF. CDR3 nucleotides: TGTGCCACCTGGGACAGGCCTATGGATTATGGTTATAAGAAACTCTTT.

J is TRGJ1 or TRGJ2 and V is TRGV9. Trimming cost V 3 bases and J 7 bases; bases outside gene matches: 6. The CDR3 loop spans 12 amino acids. Germline-derived CDR1 and CDR2 are GITISATS and ISYDGTV (reference sequence). Here the CDR3 reads CALWEITYKKLF. The CDR3 DNA is TGTGCCTTGTGGGAGATAACGTATAAGAAACTCTTT.

This clone was observed a few times. The chain uses TRGV2 and TRGJ1 or TRGJ2. Trimming cost V 4 bases and J 2 bases; bases outside gene matches: 5. The CDR3 is 13 amino acids. Looked up from germline, CDR1 is EGSNGY and CDR2 is YDSYNSKV. The CDR3 DNA reads as TGTGCCACCTGGGAGTCGGATTATTATAAGAAACTCTTT. It codes for CATWESDYYKKLF.

The chain combines TRGV2 with TRGJ1 or TRGJ2. V lost 0 bases to trimming and J lost 5 bases; unmatched junction nucleotides: 7. CDR1 is EGSNGY, CDR2 YDSYNSKV, per germline. The CDR3 covers 14 residues. The CDR3, as DNA: TGTGCCACCTGGGACGGGCCGGCGAATTATAAGAAACTCTTT. Amino acids: CATWDGPANYKKLF.

This clone was observed a handful of times. Within the sample, other DNA sequences also encode this same CDR3. The chain joins TRGV4 to TRGJ1 or TRGJ2. The CDR3 is made up of 11 amino acids. The V segment lost 3 bases and the J segment 7 bases; nucleotides outside the gene matches: 3. Per germline, CDR1 EGSTGY and CDR2 YDSYTSSV. CDR3 protein: CATWDPYKKLF. In nucleotides, the CDR3 is TGTGCCACCTGGGATCCGTATAAGAAACTCTTT.

This chain links TRGV2 with TRGJ1 or TRGJ2. CDR1 and CDR2 (germline): EGSNGY, YDSYNSKV. CDR3 length: 12 amino acids. The V segment lost 3 bases and the J segment 11 bases; nucleotides outside the gene matches: 10. The CDR3 region has the DNA TGTGCCACCTGGGACCAGAGAATGGAGAAACTCTTT. Amino acids: CATWDQRMEKLF.

This clone was seen only a few times. This rearrangement joins TRGV3 to TRGJ1 or TRGJ2. Trimming cost V 2 bases and J 6 bases; bases outside gene matches: 10. The CDR3 is 14 residues long. Germline CDR1 is VTNTFY and CDR2 is YDVSTARD (reference sequence). This CDR3 is CATWDTTVGYKKLF. The CDR3 DNA follows: TGTGCCACCTGGGACACAACAGTGGGTTATAAGAAACTCTTT.

The chain has TRGV3 and TRGJ1 or TRGJ2. There are 12 residues in the CDR3. CDR1 and CDR2 (germline): VTNTFY, YDVSTARD (reference sequence). V lost 3 bases, J lost 14 bases, and 13 bases stayed unmatched. The CDR3 loop is CATWDPRQAQLF. CDR3 nucleotides: TGTGCCACCTGGGACCCCAGGCAAGCCCAACTCTTT.

Of note for this clone: The same CDR3 also results from other DNA sequences found in this sample. The chain carries TRGV2 and TRGJ1 or TRGJ2. The CDR3 consists of 13 residues. Germline V gives CDR1 EGSNGY, CDR2 YDSYNSKV. Germline trimming cut 1 base from V and 7 bases from J; bases unmatched to any gene: 7. The CDR3 region has the DNA TGTGCCACCTGGGACGGCCCCGAATATAAGAAACTCTTT. Its translation is CATWDGPEYKKLF.

J is TRGJ1 or TRGJ2 and V is TRGV8. Trimming cost V 4 bases and J 4 bases; bases outside gene matches: 10. The CDR3 runs to 14 residues. The germline V gene encodes CDR1 VENAVY and CDR2 YDSYNSRV. DNA for the CDR3: TGTGCCACCTGGGACCGAACGAGGTATTATAAGAAACTCTTT. Translation gives CATWDRTRYYKKLF.